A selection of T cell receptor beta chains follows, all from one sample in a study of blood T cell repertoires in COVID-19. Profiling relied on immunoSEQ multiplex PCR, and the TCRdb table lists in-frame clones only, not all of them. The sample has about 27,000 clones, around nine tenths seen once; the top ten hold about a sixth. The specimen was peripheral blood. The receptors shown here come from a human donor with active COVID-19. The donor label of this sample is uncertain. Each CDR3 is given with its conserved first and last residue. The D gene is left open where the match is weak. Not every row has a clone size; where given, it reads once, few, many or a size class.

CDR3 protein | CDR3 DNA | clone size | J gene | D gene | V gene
CASSIRDSEKLFF | TGTGCCAGCTCAATCCGGGACAGTGAAAAACTGTTTTTT | . | TRBJ1-4 | TRBD1 | TRBV18
CASSYSGTGKGNEQFF | TGTGCCAGCAGTTACTCGGGCACTGGGAAGGGGAATGAGCAGTTCTTC | . | TRBJ2-1 | . | TRBV6-5
CASGGRPNEQFF | TGTGCCAGCGGAGGAAGGCCCAATGAGCAGTTCTTC | . | TRBJ2-1 | . | TRBV11-2
CASSKETGVTGELFF | TGTGCCAGTAGTAAGGAGACAGGGGTCACCGGGGAGCTGTTTTTT | . | TRBJ2-2 | TRBD1 | TRBV19
CASSGQGPMDYNEQFF | TGTGCCAGCAGTGGCCAGGGGCCTATGGACTACAATGAGCAGTTCTTC | . | TRBJ2-1 | . | TRBV6-1
CASSSAGGPSYNEQFF | TGTGCCAGCAGCTCGGCGGGGGGGCCTTCCTACAATGAGCAGTTCTTC | . | TRBJ2-1 | TRBD2 | TRBV7-6
CARSLPDRVNYGYTF | TGTGCCAGAAGCTTACCAGACAGGGTTAACTATGGCTACACCTTC | . | TRBJ1-2 | TRBD1 | TRBV5-3
CASSLGTGENYGYTF | TGTGCCAGCTCACTGGGGACAGGGGAAAACTATGGCTACACCTTC | . | TRBJ1-2 | TRBD1 | TRBV18
CASSQGVAPSGETQYF | TGTGCCAGCAGCCAAGGTGTGGCCCCCTCGGGGGAGACCCAGTACTTC | . | TRBJ2-5 | . | TRBV3-1/TRBV3-2
CATSRDPSGAQYF | TGTGCCACCAGCAGAGATCCCTCAGGGGCGCAGTATTTT | . | TRBJ2-3 | . | TRBV15
CASSLVEGAGGETQYF | TGTGCCAGCAGCTTAGTGGAGGGGGCCGGGGGAGAGACCCAGTACTTC | . | TRBJ2-5 | . | TRBV11-2
CASSLSQGTYEQYF | TGTGCCAGCAGTTTATCGCAGGGCACCTACGAGCAGTACTTC | . | TRBJ2-7 | . | TRBV27
CASTPAGGETDTQYF | TGCGCCAGTACGCCAGCGGGGGGCGAGACAGATACGCAGTATTTT | . | TRBJ2-3 | TRBD2 | TRBV5-1
CASSDLNYGYTF | TGTGCCAGCAGTGATCTTAACTATGGCTACACCTTC | . | TRBJ1-2 | . | TRBV25-1
CASSVAQDGNTIYF | TGTGCCAGCAGCGTAGCCCAGGATGGAAACACCATATATTTT | . | TRBJ1-3 | . | TRBV9
CASSSTAVTDTQYF | TGTGCCAGCAGCTCAACGGCGGTCACAGATACGCAGTATTTT | . | TRBJ2-3 | . | TRBV7-2
CASSRSGATDTQYF | TGTGCCAGCAGTCGTAGCGGGGCCACAGATACGCAGTATTTT | . | TRBJ2-3 | TRBD2 | TRBV28
CASSQAGGYTF | TGTGCCAGCAGCCAAGCCGGGGGCTACACCTTC | . | TRBJ1-2 | . | TRBV3-1/TRBV3-2
CASSLADGTGHGYTF | TGTGCCAGCAGCTTAGCCGATGGGACAGGGCATGGCTACACCTTC | . | TRBJ1-2 | TRBD1 | TRBV7-9
CASRPGGGRETQYF | TGTGCCAGCAGGCCCGGAGGGGGCCGAGAGACCCAGTACTTC | . | TRBJ2-5 | . | TRBV6-5
CASSFEQGAGYEQYF | TGTGCCAGCAGCTTCGAACAGGGGGCGGGCTACGAGCAGTACTTC | . | TRBJ2-7 | TRBD1 | TRBV7-2
CASTHEGADTQYF | TGCGCCAGCACCCACGAAGGGGCGGATACGCAGTATTTT | . | TRBJ2-3 | . | TRBV5-1
CASGRGVDTGELFF | TGTGCCAGCGGTCGCGGTGTCGATACCGGGGAGCTGTTTTTT | . | TRBJ2-2 | . | TRBV6-4
CASSQDQTSGRSGTQYF | TGTGCCAGCAGCCAAGATCAAACTAGCGGGCGGTCGGGTACGCAGTATTTT | . | TRBJ2-3 | TRBD2 | TRBV4-2
CASRASRDRDGYTDTQYF | TGTGCCAGCAGAGCTTCCCGGGACAGGGACGGGTACACAGATACGCAGTATTTT | . | TRBJ2-3 | TRBD1 | TRBV2
CAISERGGTRVHEQFF | TGTGCCATCAGTGAGAGGGGCGGGACTAGGGTCCATGAGCAGTTCTTC | . | TRBJ2-1 | TRBD2 | TRBV10-3
CAWGQGATGANVLTF | TGTGCCTGGGGACAGGGGGCAACTGGGGCCAACGTCCTGACTTTC | . | TRBJ2-6 | TRBD1 | TRBV30
CASSQTPPDEQFF | TGCGCCAGCAGCCAAACCCCCCCAGATGAGCAGTTCTTC | . | TRBJ2-1 | . | TRBV4-1
CASSFGTGGNQPQHF | TGTGCCAGCAGCTTCGGGACAGGGGGAAATCAGCCCCAGCATTTT | few | TRBJ1-5 | TRBD1 | TRBV5-4
CASSYPGREGYEQYF | TGTGCCAGCAGTTACCCCGGCAGGGAGGGCTACGAGCAGTACTTC | hyperexpanded | TRBJ2-7 | TRBD2 | TRBV28
CASRTGPETGWDTGELFF | TGTGCCAGCAGAACAGGACCCGAAACAGGGTGGGACACCGGGGAGCTGTTTTTT | . | TRBJ2-2 | . | TRBV28
CASSADRGGVELFF | TGCGCCAGCAGCGCGGACAGGGGTGGGGTAGAACTGTTTTTT | . | TRBJ1-4 | TRBD1 | TRBV5-1
CASSGVHLLAGAQETQYF | TGTGCCAGCAGTGGAGTTCACCTCCTAGCGGGAGCTCAAGAGACCCAGTACTTC | . | TRBJ2-5 | TRBD2 | TRBV3-1/TRBV3-2